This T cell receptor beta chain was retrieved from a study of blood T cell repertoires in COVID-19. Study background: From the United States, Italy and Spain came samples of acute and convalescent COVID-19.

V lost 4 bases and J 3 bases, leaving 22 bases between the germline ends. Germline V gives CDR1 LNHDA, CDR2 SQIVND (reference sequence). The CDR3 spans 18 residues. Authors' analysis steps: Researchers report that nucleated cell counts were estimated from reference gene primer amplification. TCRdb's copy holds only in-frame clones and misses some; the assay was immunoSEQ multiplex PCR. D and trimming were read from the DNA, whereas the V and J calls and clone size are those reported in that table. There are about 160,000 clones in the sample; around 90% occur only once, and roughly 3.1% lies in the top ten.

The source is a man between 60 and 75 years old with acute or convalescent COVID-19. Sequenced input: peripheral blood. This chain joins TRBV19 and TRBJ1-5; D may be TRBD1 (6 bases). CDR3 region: CASSTGGSGTFNNQPQHF. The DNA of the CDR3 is TGTGCCAGTAGTACGGGGGGATCCGGGACATTCAACAATCAGCCCCAGCATTTT.